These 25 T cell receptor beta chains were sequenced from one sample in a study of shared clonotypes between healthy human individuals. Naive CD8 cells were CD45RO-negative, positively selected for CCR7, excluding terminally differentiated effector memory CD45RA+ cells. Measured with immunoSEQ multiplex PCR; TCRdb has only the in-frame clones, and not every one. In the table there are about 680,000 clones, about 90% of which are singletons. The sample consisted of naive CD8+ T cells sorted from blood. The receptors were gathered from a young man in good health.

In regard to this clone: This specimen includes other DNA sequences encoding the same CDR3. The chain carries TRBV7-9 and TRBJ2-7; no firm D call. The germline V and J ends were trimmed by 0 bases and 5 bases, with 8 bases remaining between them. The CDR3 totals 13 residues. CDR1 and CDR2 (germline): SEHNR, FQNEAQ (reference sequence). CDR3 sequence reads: CASSLARRNEQYF. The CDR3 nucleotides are TGTGCCAGCAGCTTAGCGAGGCGTAACGAGCAGTACTTC.

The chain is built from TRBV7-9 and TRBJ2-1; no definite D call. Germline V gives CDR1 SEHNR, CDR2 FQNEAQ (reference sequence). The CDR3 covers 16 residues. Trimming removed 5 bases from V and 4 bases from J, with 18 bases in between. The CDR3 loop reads CASSPPENGIYNEQFF. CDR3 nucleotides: TGTGCCAGCAGCCCCCCGGAAAACGGCATATACAATGAGCAGTTCTTC.

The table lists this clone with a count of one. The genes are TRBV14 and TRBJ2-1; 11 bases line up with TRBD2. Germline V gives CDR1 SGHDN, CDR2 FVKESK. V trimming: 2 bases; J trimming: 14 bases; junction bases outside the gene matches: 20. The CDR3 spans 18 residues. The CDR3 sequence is CASSQTSGADSGRAKKFF. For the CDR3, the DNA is TGTGCCAGCAGCCAAACCTCTGGGGCGGATAGCGGGAGGGCGAAGAAGTTCTTC. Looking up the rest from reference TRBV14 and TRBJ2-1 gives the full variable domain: EAGVTQFPSHSVIEKGQTVTLRCDPISGHDNLYWYRRVMGKEIKFLLHFVKESKQDESGMPNNRFLAERTGGTYSTLKVQPAELEDSGVYFCASSQTSGADSGRAKKFFGPGTRLTVL.

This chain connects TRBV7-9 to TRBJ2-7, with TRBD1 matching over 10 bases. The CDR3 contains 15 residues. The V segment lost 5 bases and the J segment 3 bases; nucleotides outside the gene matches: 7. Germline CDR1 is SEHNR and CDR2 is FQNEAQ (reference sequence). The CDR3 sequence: CASSGRDRGFYEQYF. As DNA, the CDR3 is TGTGCCAGCAGCGGCCGGGACAGGGGATTCTACGAGCAGTACTTC.

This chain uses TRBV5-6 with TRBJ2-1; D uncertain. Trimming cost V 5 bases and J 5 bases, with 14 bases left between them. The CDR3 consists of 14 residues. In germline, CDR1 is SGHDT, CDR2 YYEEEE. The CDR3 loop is CASSRRLAHNEQFF. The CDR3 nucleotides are TGTGCCAGCAGTCGCAGACTGGCCCACAATGAGCAGTTCTTC.

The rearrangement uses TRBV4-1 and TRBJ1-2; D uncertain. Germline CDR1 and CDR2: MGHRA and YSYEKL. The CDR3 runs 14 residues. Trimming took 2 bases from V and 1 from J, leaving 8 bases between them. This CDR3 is CASSQQTSNYGYTF. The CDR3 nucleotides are TGCGCCAGCAGCCAACAGACCAGTAACTATGGCTACACCTTC.

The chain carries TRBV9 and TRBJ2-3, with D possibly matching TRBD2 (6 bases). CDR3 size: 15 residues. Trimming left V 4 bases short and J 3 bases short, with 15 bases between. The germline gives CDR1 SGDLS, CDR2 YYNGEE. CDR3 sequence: CASSPRRVGTDTQYF. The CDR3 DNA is TGTGCCAGCAGCCCCCGGAGGGTGGGGACAGATACGCAGTATTTT.

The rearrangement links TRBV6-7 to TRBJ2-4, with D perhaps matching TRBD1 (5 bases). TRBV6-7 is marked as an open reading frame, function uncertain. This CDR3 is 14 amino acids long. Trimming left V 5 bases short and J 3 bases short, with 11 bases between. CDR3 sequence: CASSPGFGKNIQYF. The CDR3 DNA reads TGTGCCAGCAGTCCAGGGTTTGGCAAAAACATTCAGTACTTC.

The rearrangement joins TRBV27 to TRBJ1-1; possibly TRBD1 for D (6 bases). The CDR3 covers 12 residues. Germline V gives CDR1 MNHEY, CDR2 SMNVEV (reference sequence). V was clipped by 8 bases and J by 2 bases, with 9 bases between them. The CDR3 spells CASGTFNTEAFF. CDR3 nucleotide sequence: TGTGCCAGCGGGACATTTAACACTGAAGCTTTCTTT.

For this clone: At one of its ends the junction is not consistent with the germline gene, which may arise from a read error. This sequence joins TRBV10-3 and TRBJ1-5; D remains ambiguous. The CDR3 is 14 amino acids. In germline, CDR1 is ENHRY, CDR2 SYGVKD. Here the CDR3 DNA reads TGTGCCATCAGCGAAGACCGACGCAAACAGCCCCAGCATTTT. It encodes CAISEDRRKQPQHF.

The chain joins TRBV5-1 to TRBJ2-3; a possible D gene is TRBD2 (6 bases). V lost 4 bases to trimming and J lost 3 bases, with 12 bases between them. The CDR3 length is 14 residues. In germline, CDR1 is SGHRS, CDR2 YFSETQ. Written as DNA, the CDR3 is TGCGCCAGCAGCGAGATACTAGCTACAGATACGCAGTATTTT. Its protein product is CASSEILATDTQYF.

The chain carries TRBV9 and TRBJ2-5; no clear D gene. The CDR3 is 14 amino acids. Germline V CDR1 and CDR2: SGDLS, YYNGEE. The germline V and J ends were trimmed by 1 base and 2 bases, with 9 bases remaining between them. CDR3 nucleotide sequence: TGTGCCAGCAGCGTAAGTTCCACTCAAGAGACCCAGTACTTC. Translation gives CASSVSSTQETQYF.

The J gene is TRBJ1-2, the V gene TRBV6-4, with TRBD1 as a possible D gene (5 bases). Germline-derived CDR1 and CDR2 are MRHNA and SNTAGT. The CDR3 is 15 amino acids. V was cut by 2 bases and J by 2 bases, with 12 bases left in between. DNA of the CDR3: TGTGCCAGCAGTGACGGAGCCGGGGCCAACTATGGCTACACCTTC. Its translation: CASSDGAGANYGYTF.

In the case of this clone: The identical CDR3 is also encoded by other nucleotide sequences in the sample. CDR3: CASSSTGTGVYEQYF. The CDR3 DNA reads as TGCGCCAGCAGCTCCACCGGGACAGGGGTCTACGAGCAGTACTTC. The V and J genes are TRBV5-1 and TRBJ2-7; 10 nucleotides line up with TRBD1. Germline CDR1 is SGHRS and CDR2 is YFSETQ. The CDR3 runs 15 residues. The J segment lost 3 bases and the V segment lost 3 bases, leaving 6 bases of the junction unmatched.

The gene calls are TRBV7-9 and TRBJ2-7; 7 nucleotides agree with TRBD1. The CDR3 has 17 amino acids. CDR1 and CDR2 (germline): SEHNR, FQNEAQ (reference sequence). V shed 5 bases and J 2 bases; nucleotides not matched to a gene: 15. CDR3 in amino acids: CASSPSQGTPNAYEQYF. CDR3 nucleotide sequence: TGTGCCAGCAGCCCGTCACAGGGGACCCCAAACGCCTACGAGCAGTACTTC.

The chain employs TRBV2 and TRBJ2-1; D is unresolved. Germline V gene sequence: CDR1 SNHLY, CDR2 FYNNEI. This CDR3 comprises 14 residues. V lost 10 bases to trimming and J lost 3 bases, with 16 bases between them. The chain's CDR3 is CATLLTGFYNEQFF. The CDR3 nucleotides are TGTGCCACCCTTCTAACGGGTTTCTACAATGAGCAGTTCTTC.

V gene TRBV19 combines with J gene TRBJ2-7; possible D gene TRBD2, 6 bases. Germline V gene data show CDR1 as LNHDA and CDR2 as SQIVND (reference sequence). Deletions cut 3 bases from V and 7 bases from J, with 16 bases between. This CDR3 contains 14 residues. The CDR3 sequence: CASSMVATRGEQYF. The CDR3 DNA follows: TGTGCCAGTAGTATGGTAGCCACCCGGGGGGAGCAGTACTTC.

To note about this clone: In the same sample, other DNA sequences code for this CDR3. The CDR3 sequence: CASSLRENTGELFF. As DNA, the CDR3 is TGTGCCAGCAGTTTACGGGAGAACACCGGGGAGCTGTTTTTT. The chain employs TRBV28 and TRBJ2-2; tentatively, D is TRBD2 (5 bases). Trimming pared 2 bases from V and 1 base from J, leaving 5 bases between. Germline assignment: CDR1 MDHEN and CDR2 SYDVKM. CDR3 size: 14 residues.

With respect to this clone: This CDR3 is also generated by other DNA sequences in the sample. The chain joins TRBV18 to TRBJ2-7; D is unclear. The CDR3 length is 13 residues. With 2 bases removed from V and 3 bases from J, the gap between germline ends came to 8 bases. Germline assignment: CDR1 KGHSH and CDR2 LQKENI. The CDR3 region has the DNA TGTGCCAGCTCACCAACGGGTAGCTACGAGCAGTACTTC. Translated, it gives CASSPTGSYEQYF.

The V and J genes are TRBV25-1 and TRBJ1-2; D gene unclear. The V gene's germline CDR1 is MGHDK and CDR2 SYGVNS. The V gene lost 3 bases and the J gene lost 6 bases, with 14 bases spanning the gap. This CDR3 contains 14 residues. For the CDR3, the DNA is TGTGCCAGCAGTGATAATGAGCGGCAGGATGGCTACACCTTC. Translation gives CASSDNERQDGYTF.

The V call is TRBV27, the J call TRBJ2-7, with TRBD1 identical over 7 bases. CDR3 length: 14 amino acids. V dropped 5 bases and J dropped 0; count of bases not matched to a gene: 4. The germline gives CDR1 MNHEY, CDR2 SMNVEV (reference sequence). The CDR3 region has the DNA TGTGCCAGCAGTGAGGACAGGCTCTCCTACGAGCAGTACTTC. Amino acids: CASSEDRLSYEQYF.

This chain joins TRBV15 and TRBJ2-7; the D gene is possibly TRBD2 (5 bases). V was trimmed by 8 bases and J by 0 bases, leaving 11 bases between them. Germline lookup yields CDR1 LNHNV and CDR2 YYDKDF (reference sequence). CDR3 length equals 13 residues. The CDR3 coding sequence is TGTGCCACCGGGAGTACTGACTCCTACGAGCAGTACTTC. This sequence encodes CATGSTDSYEQYF. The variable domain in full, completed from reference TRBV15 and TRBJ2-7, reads DAMVIQNPRYQVTQFGKPVTLSCSQTLNHNVMYWYQQKSSQAPKLLFHYYDKDFNNEADTPDNFQSRRPNTSFCFLDIRSPGLGDTAMYLCATGSTDSYEQYFGPGTRLTVT.

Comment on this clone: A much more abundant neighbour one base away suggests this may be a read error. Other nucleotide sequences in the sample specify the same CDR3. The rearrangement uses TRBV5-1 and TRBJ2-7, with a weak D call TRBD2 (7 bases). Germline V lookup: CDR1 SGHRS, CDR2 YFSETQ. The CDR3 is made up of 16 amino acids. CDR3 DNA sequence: TGCGCCAGCAGCTTGTCTGCACAGGGAGGGGTCTACGAGCAATACTTC. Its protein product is CASSLSAQGGVYEQYF.

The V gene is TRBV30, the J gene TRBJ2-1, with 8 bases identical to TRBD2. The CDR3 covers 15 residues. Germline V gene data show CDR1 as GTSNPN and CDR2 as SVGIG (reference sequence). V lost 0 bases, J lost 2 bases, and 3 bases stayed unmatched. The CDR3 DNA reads TGTGCCTGGAGTGTATACGGGAGGGCCTACAATGAGCAGTTCTTC. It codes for CAWSVYGRAYNEQFF.

The chain's CDR3 is CASSLGTSSSYNEQFF. The CDR3 nucleotides read TGTGCCAGCAGCTTAGGGACTTCCAGCTCCTACAATGAGCAGTTCTTC. The V call is TRBV7-9, the J call TRBJ2-1; the D gene is possibly TRBD2 (5 bases). Germline CDR1 and CDR2: SEHNR and FQNEAQ (reference sequence). This CDR3 has 16 residues. V was trimmed by 1 base and J by 0 bases, leaving 10 bases between them.